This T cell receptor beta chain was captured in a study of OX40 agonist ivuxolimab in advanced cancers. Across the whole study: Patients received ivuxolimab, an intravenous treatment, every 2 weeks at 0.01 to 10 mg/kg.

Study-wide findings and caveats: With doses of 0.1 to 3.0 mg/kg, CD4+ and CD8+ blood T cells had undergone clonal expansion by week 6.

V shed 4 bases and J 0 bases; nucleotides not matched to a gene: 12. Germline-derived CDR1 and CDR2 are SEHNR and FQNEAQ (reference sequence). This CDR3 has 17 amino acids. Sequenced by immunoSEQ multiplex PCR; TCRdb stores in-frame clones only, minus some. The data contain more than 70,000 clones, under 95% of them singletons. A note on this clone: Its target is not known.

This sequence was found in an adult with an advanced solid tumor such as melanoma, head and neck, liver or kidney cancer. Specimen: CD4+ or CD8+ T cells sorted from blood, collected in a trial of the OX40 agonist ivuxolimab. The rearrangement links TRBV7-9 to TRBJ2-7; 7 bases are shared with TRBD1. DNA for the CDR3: TGTGCCAGCAGCTCACGGATATCGGGACAGAGCTCCTACGAGCAGTACTTC. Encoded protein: CASSSRISGQSSYEQYF.